This entry lists 2 T cell receptor beta chains sequenced from one sample in a study of blood T cell repertoires in COVID-19. Repertoires were generated with immunoSEQ multiplex PCR, while TCRdb's copy carries only in-frame clones and drops some. The sample holds over 200,000 clones, around nine tenths seen once. Sequencing was carried out using peripheral blood. Receptors originate from a woman aged 60-75 years with acute or convalescent COVID-19.

The chain is built from TRBV11-3 and TRBJ2-7; D unclear. The CDR3 covers 14 residues. Per germline, CDR1 SGHNT and CDR2 YENEEA. V shed 1 base and J shed 2 bases, with 9 bases lying between them. The CDR3 nucleotides are TGTGCCAGCAGCTTAGCGGTGGGCCCCTACGAGCAGTACTTC. This gives the protein CASSLAVGPYEQYF. Variable domain in full (rest from reference TRBV11-3 and TRBJ2-7): EAGVVQSPRYKIIEKKQPVAFWCNPISGHNTLYWYLQNLGQGPELLIRYENEEAVDDSQLPKDRFSAERLKGVDSTLKIQPAELGDSAVYLCASSLAVGPYEQYFGPGTRLTVT.

The rearrangement uses TRBV25-1 and TRBJ2-3; D uncertain. CDR1 and CDR2 (germline): MGHDK, SYGVNS. The CDR3 totals 13 residues. Between the trimmed V and J ends, which lost 8 bases and 2 bases, there was a span of 11 bases. CDR3 protein: CASRGLHTDTQYF. The CDR3 DNA sequence: TGTGCCAGCCGAGGTCTCCACACAGATACGCAGTATTTT.